This TCR beta chain was sequenced during a study of blood T cells in healthy people across ages. Overall study: Capturing about one barcoded beta molecule per two T cells was achieved by template switching.

This CDR3 contains 13 residues. With 7 bases removed from V and 2 bases from J, the gap between germline ends came to 9 bases. Germline V lookup: CDR1 SNHLY, CDR2 FYNNEI. Primed by a sample-barcoded 5' primer and a J-beta primer mix, a second PCR proceeded for roughly 6 to 12 cycles. TCRdb re-called the 5' RACE reads through MiXCR, storing one row per CDR3 protein. The sample contains hundreds of thousands of distinct CDR3 sequences, about three fifths of which appear only once. This clonotype was detected a few times. The target antigen is unknown. The study's findings and limits: Comparison with aged donors showed that long-lived donors had more naive CD4+ cells and higher diversity. No one knew whether donors had CMV, which possibly confounded expanded clonotype changes.

Sequenced material: blood. V is TRBV2 and J is TRBJ2-1; tentatively, D is TRBD1 (5 bases). The TCR originated in a young man in good health. The chain's CDR3 is CASNQGPYNEQFF. In DNA, the CDR3 is TGTGCCAGCAACCAGGGCCCCTACAATGAGCAGTTCTTC.